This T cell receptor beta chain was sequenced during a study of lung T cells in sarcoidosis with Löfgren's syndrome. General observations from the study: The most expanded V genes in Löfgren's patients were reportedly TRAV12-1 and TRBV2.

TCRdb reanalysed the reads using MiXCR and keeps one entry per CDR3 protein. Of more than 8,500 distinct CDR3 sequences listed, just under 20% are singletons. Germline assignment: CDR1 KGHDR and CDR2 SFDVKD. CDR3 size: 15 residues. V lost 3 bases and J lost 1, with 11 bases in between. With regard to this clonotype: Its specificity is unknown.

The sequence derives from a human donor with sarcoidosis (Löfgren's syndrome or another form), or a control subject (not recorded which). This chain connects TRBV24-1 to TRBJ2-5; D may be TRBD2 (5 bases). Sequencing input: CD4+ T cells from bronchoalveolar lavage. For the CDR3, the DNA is TGTGCCACCAGTGATGAAGGACGGGGCCAAGAGACCCAGTACTTC. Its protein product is CATSDEGRGQETQYF.